This TCR beta chain is drawn from a study of blood T cell repertoires in COVID-19. In the study overall: From the United States, Italy and Spain came samples of acute and convalescent COVID-19. PBMCs, B-cell-depleted T cells, or T cells were the source of the cDNA or gDNA that made up the material.

Germline CDR1 LNHDA, CDR2 SQIVND (reference sequence). V gave up 5 bases and J gave up 5 bases; unmatched junction bases: 4. The CDR3 loop spans 15 amino acids. Original data processing: Scientists estimated how many nucleated cells there were by amplifying reference gene primers. Clones were sequenced by immunoSEQ multiplex PCR, and TCRdb holds only the in-frame ones, with some missing. V, J and clone size were drawn from that table, and D and trimming were deduced from the DNA. The sample records about 50,000 clones, 85% being singletons. The TCR sequence derives from a woman aged 60 to 75 with acute or convalescent COVID-19. The chain carries TRBV19 and TRBJ1-6; 9 nucleotides line up with TRBD1. Sequencing used peripheral blood. For the CDR3, the DNA is TGTGCCAGTAGTGGGGACAGGGCGAATAATTCACCCCTCCACTTT. It codes for CASSGDRANNSPLHF.